The clone carrying this TCR beta chain was seen once. This sample is drawn from a study of control samples from healthy donors and cancer patients. The V gene lost 2 bases and the J gene lost 2 bases, with 7 bases spanning the gap. The CDR3 spans 13 residues. CDR1 is MNHEY, CDR2 SVGAGI, per germline. The assay was immunoSEQ multiplex PCR, and TCRdb's table has in-frame clones only and misses some. The sample lists roughly 30,000 clones; around nine tenths were seen once. The rearrangement uses TRBV6-5 and TRBJ2-7; D is possibly TRBD2 (5 bases). Sequences were obtained from formalin-fixed, paraffin-embedded tissue. The clonotype comes from a female donor with melanoma. The CDR3 protein is CASSYPGTYEQYF. CDR3 DNA sequence: TGTGCCAGCAGTTACCCGGGAACCTACGAGCAGTACTTC.